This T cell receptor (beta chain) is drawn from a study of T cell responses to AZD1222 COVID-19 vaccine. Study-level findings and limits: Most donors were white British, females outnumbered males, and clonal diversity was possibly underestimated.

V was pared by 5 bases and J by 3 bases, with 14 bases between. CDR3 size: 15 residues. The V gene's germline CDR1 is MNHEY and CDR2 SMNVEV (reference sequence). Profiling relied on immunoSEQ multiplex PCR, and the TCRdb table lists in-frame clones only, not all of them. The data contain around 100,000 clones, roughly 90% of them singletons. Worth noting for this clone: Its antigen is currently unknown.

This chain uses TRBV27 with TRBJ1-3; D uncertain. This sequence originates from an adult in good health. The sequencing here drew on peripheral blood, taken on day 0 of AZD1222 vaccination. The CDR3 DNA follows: TGTGCCAGCAGTAACTGGGGAGGCCGTGGAAACACCATATATTTT. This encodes CASSNWGGRGNTIYF.